This is a list of T cell receptor beta chains from one sample in a study of CD4 T cells in relation to SARS-CoV-2 and coronaviruses. These receptors have no known antigen. Libraries were prepared by immunoSEQ multiplex PCR; TCRdb keeps only in-frame clonotypes and omits some of them. In the table there are some 29,000 clones, around three quarters of which are singletons. Sequencing used CD4+ T cells from PBMCs, cultured in vitro. All receptors derive from a human donor in good health. CDR3s include the opening cysteine and the closing phenylalanine or tryptophan. The order of the fields is V gene, J gene, clone size, D gene, CDR3 DNA, CDR3 protein. A D gene is named only where the DNA matches it firmly. The size of a clone is reported for some rows only, either as once, few or many, or as a class for expanded clones.

TRBV7-9	TRBJ1-1	.	.	TGTGCCAGCAGCTTATTGGAGAACACTGAAGCTTTCTTT	CASSLLENTEAFF
TRBV4-2	TRBJ2-2	.	TRBD2	TGTGCCAGCAGCCAACTGGGACTAGCGCGTGCGAACACCGGGGAGCTGTTTTTT	CASSQLGLARANTGELFF
TRBV18	TRBJ1-4	.	TRBD1	TGTGCCAGCTCACCTGACAGGGGGCCTGAAAAACTGTTTTTT	CASSPDRGPEKLFF
TRBV9	TRBJ1-2	.	.	TGTGCCAGCAGCCTAGTGGGGGGCGCTGGGGGCTACACCTTC	CASSLVGGAGGYTF
TRBV5-4	TRBJ2-1	.	.	TGTGCCAGCAGCTTTAGGGGGTCGGAGCAGTTCTTC	CASSFRGSEQFF
TRBV15	TRBJ2-7	once	.	TGTGCCACCAGCAGAGACAGGGCTAGCTACTACGAGCAGTACTTC	CATSRDRASYYEQYF
TRBV14	TRBJ1-1	.	.	TGTGCCAGCAGCCAAAGGAGTGGTTGGCGATCTAACACTGAAGCTTTCTTT	CASSQRSGWRSNTEAFF
TRBV6-2/TRBV6-3	TRBJ2-7	.	.	TGTGCCAGCAGTTATGGAGGGGGGTCCTACGAGCAGTACTTC	CASSYGGGSYEQYF
TRBV13	TRBJ1-1	.	TRBD1	TGTGCCAGCAGAACCACTAAGGGACAGGGGGCTAGGGCTTTCTTT	CASRTTKGQGARAFF
TRBV5-6	TRBJ2-2	few	.	TGTGCCAGCAGCTTGTTTGGGACACAAAACACCGGGGAGCTGTTTTTT	CASSLFGTQNTGELFF
TRBV29-1	TRBJ1-1	once	.	TGCAGCGTTGATAAGGTTGGAGACACTGAAGCTTTCTTT	CSVDKVGDTEAFF
TRBV7-2	TRBJ1-5	.	.	TGTGCCAGCAGCGCGTTACAGGGAACCCATCAGCCCCAGCATTTT	CASSALQGTHQPQHF
TRBV6-2/TRBV6-3	TRBJ1-3	.	.	TGTGCCAGCAGCCCGTCAGGCAGGAGCCTTTACTCTGGAAACACCATATATTTT	CASSPSGRSLYSGNTIYF
TRBV19	TRBJ2-2	.	TRBD1	TGTGCCAGTAGTTCCGGGACAGGTTTCACCGGGGAGCTGTTTTTT	CASSSGTGFTGELFF
TRBV20-1	TRBJ2-1	once	.	TGCAGTGCCCCCGGCGAGGTTGAGCAGTTCTTC	CSAPGEVEQFF
TRBV6-6	TRBJ2-1	.	.	TGTGCCAGCACTCGGGACAACTCCTACAATGAGCAGTTCTTC	CASTRDNSYNEQFF
TRBV11-3	TRBJ2-3	.	TRBD1	TGTGCCAGCAGCCCTGGACAGGGTAAGACAGATACGCAGTATTTT	CASSPGQGKTDTQYF
TRBV7-2	TRBJ1-6	few	.	TGTGCCAGCAGCTTAGCGGGGGGGAGGGGTAATTCACCCCTCCACTTT	CASSLAGGRGNSPLHF
TRBV7-2	TRBJ2-5	few	TRBD1	TGTGCCAGCAGGACAGGGGAGACCCAGTACTTC	CASRTGETQYF
TRBV2	TRBJ2-7	.	TRBD2	TGTGCCAGCAGTATCGAGCGGGGGGGAAACTACGAGCAGTACTTC	CASSIERGGNYEQYF
TRBV4-1	TRBJ2-1	.	.	TGCGCCAGCAGCCAAGCTTGGGACAACTACAATGAGCAGTTCTTC	CASSQAWDNYNEQFF
TRBV7-2	TRBJ2-3	.	TRBD1	TGTGCCAGCAGCCTCGCCCTGACAGGGGGAGGTACAGATACGCAGTATTTT	CASSLALTGGGTDTQYF
TRBV6-2/TRBV6-3	TRBJ2-1	.	TRBD1	TGTGCCAGCAGTTTAGGACAGGGATGGGATGAGCAGTTCTTC	CASSLGQGWDEQFF
TRBV4-2	TRBJ1-6	.	.	TGTGCCAGCAGCCAAGAAACCGGCAGCTCCTATAATTCACCCCTCCACTTT	CASSQETGSSYNSPLHF
TRBV6-6	TRBJ2-7	once	TRBD2	TGTGCCAGCAGTCCCCCCGCTAGCGGGGGTAGTGAGCAGTACTTC	CASSPPASGGSEQYF
TRBV4-3	TRBJ1-4	.	.	TGCGCCAGCAGCCAAGGAGGGGAAGAGGAAAAACTGTTTTTT	CASSQGGEEEKLFF
TRBV6-6	TRBJ1-1	.	.	TGTGCCAGCAGTTACGGGGTTGGAGGGCACACTGAAGCTTTCTTT	CASSYGVGGHTEAFF
TRBV7-2	TRBJ2-1	few	TRBD1	TGTGCCAGCAGCTTGGACAGGGGAAGGAATGAGCAGTTCTTC	CASSLDRGRNEQFF
TRBV29-1	TRBJ2-1	.	.	TGCAGCGTTGAAGATCTGGTCAGGAGCGATGAGCAGTTCTTC	CSVEDLVRSDEQFF